This T cell receptor (beta chain) was sequenced in a study of T-cell memory formation after mild COVID-19. Study-wide findings and caveats: Cross-reactive memory seemingly joined, as some responding clones were found in pre-infection memory. A second wave expanding day 15 to 37 was CD4+-biased; contracting clones were balanced.

This clonotype was observed a few times. Its target is not known. The germline gives CDR1 MNHEY, CDR2 SVGAGI. Between the trimmed V and J ends, which lost 5 bases and 5 bases, there was a span of 12 bases. The CDR3 loop spans 13 amino acids. TCRdb recomputed calls from the 5' RACE reads with MiXCR, one row per CDR3 protein. Of under 550,000 distinct CDR3 sequences in the sample, around 17% were seen once. Material for sequencing was PBMCs or a T cell subset sorted from them (not recorded which). This chain links TRBV6-5 with TRBJ1-1, with TRBD1 as a possible D gene (5 bases). The sequence was obtained from a man between 18 and 35 years old who had mild COVID-19 (a few samples of this study predate the infection). Cell type and time point are not known. The chain's CDR3 is CASSGGGRTEAFF. The CDR3 nucleotides are TGTGCCAGCAGTGGGGGTGGTCGGACTGAAGCTTTCTTT.